These 10 T cell receptor beta chains originate from one sample sequenced in a study of tumor-infiltrating lymphocytes in primary liver carcinoma. Priming with a constant-region primer yielded TCR beta cDNA from 450 to 600 ng total RNA. TCR beta libraries came from three nested multiplex PCR rounds using slightly modified ARM-PCR. Investigators reported that the first two PCR rounds, at roughly 10 cycles each, used TRBV1-TRBV30 forward primers with a C-beta reverse primer. From the multiplex PCR reads, TCRdb called clonotypes with MiXCR, one entry per CDR3 protein. The sample gives fewer than 250,000 distinct CDR3 sequences, 85% of which show up once; 15% to 20% is in the top ten. Unsorted bulk tissue of about 20-30 mg yielded co-extracted RNA and DNA. Sequencing input: tumor tissue from primary liver carcinoma. These receptors came from a man between 35 and 55 years old with primary liver carcinoma and hepatitis B virus infection.

This clonotype was found many times. The rearrangement joins TRBV5-1 to TRBJ1-6, with unresolved D. CDR1 and CDR2 (germline): SGHRS, YFSETQ. The CDR3 has 13 residues. The ends were cut back, 6 bases at V and 7 bases at J, with 11 bases in the middle. CDR3 residues: CASTEDGNSPLHF. The CDR3 bases are TGCGCCAGCACCGAGGACGGGAATTCACCCCTCCACTTT.

The chain employs TRBV12-3 or TRBV12-4 and TRBJ2-7; D is unresolved. The V and J ends lost 5 bases and 2 bases respectively, with 7 bases between them. The CDR3 is made up of 12 amino acids. The CDR3 bases are TGTGCCAGCAGTCTCCAAACCTACGAGCAGTACTTC. It encodes CASSLQTYEQYF.

With respect to this clonotype: A read error is likely, as this CDR3 ends without the conserved phenylalanine or tryptophan. The rearrangement uses TRBV12-3 or TRBV12-4 and TRBJ2-1; no clear D. CDR3 length: 16 amino acids. Deletions cut 2 bases from V and 5 bases from J, with 16 bases between. The CDR3 sequence: CASSLYVLAGDNEQFS. DNA of the CDR3: TGTGCCAGCAGTTTATATGTACTGGCTGGGGACAATGAGCAGTTCTCC.

This clonotype was found a few times. The junction does not match germline at one end; this may be a read error. The J gene is TRBJ2-1, the V gene TRBV29-1; 15 nucleotides line up with TRBD2. Germline V CDR1 and CDR2: SQVTM, ANQGSEA. The CDR3 is 15 amino acids. The CDR3 sequence: CSVGLAGGYYNEQFF. The CDR3 coding sequence is TGTAGCGTTGGACTAGCGGGAGGGTACTACAATGAGCAATTCTTC.

To note about this clonotype: A single base separates this from a much larger clone, so it may be a read error. The rearrangement uses TRBV4-2 and TRBJ2-3, with TRBD2 as a possible D gene (6 bases). The CDR3 is 18 residues long. Deletions cut 0 bases from V and 5 bases from J, with 21 bases between. Germline V gene data show CDR1 as LGHNA and CDR2 as YNFKEQ. The CDR3 loop is CASSQEGRTNGRGDTQYF. The CDR3 coding sequence is TGTGCCAGCAGCCAAGAAGGGAGGACTAACGGGAGAGGAGATACGCAGTATTTT.

This rearrangement joins TRBV6-2 or TRBV6-3 to TRBJ2-7; 8 bases line up with TRBD2. The germline V gene encodes CDR1 MNHEY and CDR2 SVGEGT. The CDR3 spans 14 residues. The V segment lost 8 bases and the J segment 4 bases; nucleotides outside the gene matches: 10. The CDR3: CASGLAGGTYEQYF. The DNA of the CDR3 is TGTGCCAGCGGACTAGCAGGAGGGACGTACGAGCAGTACTTC.

Points on this clonotype: Its ends do not fully match the called genes, so a read error is possible. The rearrangement joins TRBV7-9 to TRBJ1-1; D is undetermined. Per the germline V gene, CDR1 is SEHNR and CDR2 is FQNEAQ (reference sequence). The CDR3 has 16 residues. CDR3 in DNA: TGTGCCAGCAGTTTAGCATGGGGAAGGATGAACACTGACGCTTTCTTT. This codes for CASSLAWGRMNTDAFF.

Comment on this clonotype: This CDR3 is missing its conserved last phenylalanine or tryptophan, likely due to a read error. The chain employs TRBV11-2 and TRBJ2-3, with D unclear. This CDR3 spans 14 amino acids. The germline CDR1 and CDR2 sequences are SGHAT and FQNNGV. V gave up 2 bases and J gave up 6 bases, with 12 bases separating them. Written as DNA, the CDR3 is TGTGCCAGCAGCTTATACCAACAAGGGGATACGCAGTATTTA. Residues: CASSLYQQGDTQYL.

The chain recombines TRBV28 with TRBJ2-7; the match to TRBD2 covers 7 bases. J was trimmed by 10 bases and V by 7 bases; bases with no gene match: 19. Per the germline V gene, CDR1 is MDHEN and CDR2 is SYDVKM. This CDR3 contains 15 residues. The CDR3 DNA is TGTGCCAGCACCGAAGGGGAGGGAACTGTGCACGTACAGTACTTC. This encodes CASTEGEGTVHVQYF.

Comment on this clonotype: The junction does not match germline at one end; this may be a read error. V and J are TRBV6-6 and TRBJ2-2; 10 positions agree with TRBD1. CDR1 and CDR2 from the germline V gene are MNHNY and SVGAGI (reference sequence). The CDR3 length is 16 residues. The CDR3 is CASNTGTGVETGELFF. The CDR3 DNA follows: TGTGCAAGCAACACCGGGACAGGGGTGGAGACCGGGGAGCTGTTTTTT.